Listed below are T cell receptor beta chains from one sample, sequenced in a study of blood T cell repertoires in COVID-19. Profiled with immunoSEQ multiplex PCR; TCRdb holds only in-frame clones, not every one. The repertoire holds 190,000 or so clones, with roughly nine tenths as singletons. Sequenced material: peripheral blood. Receptors originate from a woman in her twenties or thirties with active or convalescent COVID-19. Both conserved end residues are part of each CDR3. The D gene is left open where the match is weak. A clone size is listed for some rows: how often the clone was seen (once, few, many), or a class if it is expanded.

clone_size	v_call	j_call	cdr3_length	d_call	cdr3_aa	cdr3_nt
many	TRBV6-5	TRBJ1-6	12	NA	CASTQGSSPLHF	TGTGCCAGCACACAGGGTTCCTCACCCCTCCACTTT
NA	TRBV7-9	TRBJ1-1	13	NA	CASSLGGTTEAFF	TGTGCCAGCAGCTTGGGAGGGACCACTGAAGCTTTCTTT
NA	TRBV5-4	TRBJ2-3	16	NA	CASSLGGGQGTDTQYF	TGTGCCAGCAGCTTGGGGGGGGGACAGGGCACAGATACGCAGTATTTT
once	TRBV19	TRBJ1-5	14	NA	CASSQKRGDQPQHF	TGTGCCAGTAGTCAGAAGCGCGGGGATCAGCCCCAGCATTTT
NA	TRBV12-3/TRBV12-4	TRBJ2-2	13	NA	CASSSSNNGELFF	TGTGCCAGCAGTTCCTCGAACAACGGGGAGCTGTTTTTT
NA	TRBV5-4	TRBJ2-3	15	TRBD1	CASRLDRGPTDTQYF	TGTGCCAGCAGGCTGGACAGGGGGCCCACAGATACGCAGTATTTT
NA	TRBV27	TRBJ1-6	12	NA	CASRQGGSPLHF	TGTGCCAGCAGACAGGGAGGGTCACCCCTCCACTTT
NA	TRBV3-1/TRBV3-2	TRBJ2-7	15	TRBD1	CASSGPGTGYYEQYF	TGTGCCAGCAGCGGACCCGGGACAGGGTACTACGAGCAGTACTTC
NA	TRBV6-1	TRBJ2-7	14	TRBD2	CASSEGLAGREQYF	TGTGCCAGCAGTGAGGGACTAGCGGGACGGGAGCAGTACTTC
NA	TRBV19	TRBJ2-1	14	NA	CASSIVGQDNEQFF	TGTGCCAGTAGTATAGTGGGGCAGGATAATGAGCAGTTCTTC
NA	TRBV3-1/TRBV3-2	TRBJ2-1	18	TRBD2	CASSQDFVAGGPMNEQFF	TGTGCCAGCAGCCAAGATTTTGTAGCGGGGGGGCCAATGAATGAGCAGTTCTTC
NA	TRBV15	TRBJ2-7	17	NA	CATSRDPRGTIENEQYF	TGTGCCACCAGCAGAGATCCGCGCGGGACGATCGAAAACGAGCAGTACTTC
NA	TRBV15	TRBJ1-4	16	TRBD1	CATSRELNRGYEKLFF	TGTGCCACCAGCAGAGAGTTGAACAGGGGTTATGAAAAACTGTTTTTT
NA	TRBV5-1	TRBJ1-1	15	NA	CASSRTGTTNTEAFF	TGCGCCAGCAGCAGAACCGGGACAACGAACACTGAAGCTTTCTTT
once	TRBV19	TRBJ1-4	12	NA	CASSGLSEKLFF	TGTGCCAGTAGTGGGCTGAGTGAAAAACTGTTTTTT
NA	TRBV28	TRBJ1-5	14	NA	CASSLARARQPQHF	TGTGCCAGCAGTTTGGCCAGGGCCCGGCAGCCCCAGCATTTT
NA	TRBV3-1/TRBV3-2	TRBJ1-2	17	TRBD1	CASSQESTGGRNYGYTF	TGTGCCAGCAGCCAAGAATCCACAGGGGGAAGAAACTATGGCTACACCTTC
NA	TRBV11-2	TRBJ2-3	15	TRBD2	CASSLSSGSTDTQYF	TGTGCCAGCAGCTTATCTAGCGGAAGCACAGATACGCAGTATTTT
NA	TRBV9	TRBJ1-6	14	TRBD1	CASTRQGSNSPLHF	TGTGCCAGCACCCGACAGGGGAGTAATTCACCCCTCCACTTT
NA	TRBV7-8	TRBJ2-1	17	TRBD1	CASTPLGTGVSYNEQFF	TGTGCCAGCACCCCCCTAGGAACAGGGGTCTCCTACAATGAGCAGTTCTTC
NA	TRBV28	TRBJ1-2	16	TRBD1	CASGTGTGPSRDGYTF	TGTGCCAGCGGGACCGGGACAGGGCCGTCCAGGGATGGCTACACCTTC
NA	TRBV19	TRBJ1-3	15	TRBD1	CASEIGTDLGNTIYF	TGTGCCAGTGAGATCGGGACAGACCTCGGAAACACCATATATTTT
NA	TRBV2	TRBJ2-7	14	TRBD1	CASMDGTGGYEQYF	TGTGCCAGCATGGACGGGACAGGGGGCTACGAGCAGTACTTC
NA	TRBV6-5	TRBJ1-2	14	TRBD1	CASRPRGWNYGYTF	TGTGCCAGCAGACCCAGGGGGTGGAACTATGGCTACACCTTC
NA	TRBV30	TRBJ1-2	15	TRBD1	CAWSRGTGSGYGYTF	TGTGCCTGGAGTAGAGGGACAGGGAGCGGATATGGCTACACCTTC
NA	TRBV5-1	TRBJ2-1	14	NA	CASGGTASLNEQFF	TGCGCCAGCGGCGGGACAGCTTCTTTAAATGAGCAGTTCTTC
once	TRBV7-2	TRBJ2-5	14	TRBD2	CASSLGTNQETQYF	TGTGCCAGCAGCCTAGGGACTAATCAAGAGACCCAGTACTTC
NA	TRBV11-3	TRBJ2-3	14	TRBD1	CASSFRQGQDTQYF	TGTGCCAGCAGCTTCCGACAGGGCCAGGATACGCAGTATTTT